The clone carrying this T cell receptor (beta chain) has a count of ten or more. The antigen is undetermined. This sample was included in a study of spatial heterogeneity in lung cancer. On the study more broadly: In raw reads, more than eight appearances on average were recorded for each unique TCR and UMI combination. Whole-study results and caveats: In blood, ubiquitous expanded tumor TCRs appeared more at resection than follow-up.

The time point is: sample taken at primary tumor resection. Unsorted whole RNA of tumor, nontumor lung or frozen PBMC was sequenced. From the 5' RACE reads, TCRdb called clonotypes with MiXCR, one entry per CDR3 protein. This sample has about 38,000 distinct CDR3 sequences, with roughly 8% found just once. Losses at the gene ends were 5 bases for V and 6 bases for J; bases not matched to a gene: 14. Germline CDR1 and CDR2: LNHNV and YYDKDF (reference sequence). The CDR3 consists of 17 residues. The material was PBMCs, obtained at surgery. This clonotype was sampled from a male donor with early-stage non-small cell lung cancer. The chain carries TRBV15 and TRBJ2-3; TRBD2 matches 10 bases. The DNA of the CDR3 is TGTGCCACCAGCCGCAAGAGGACTAGCGGCGACGGGGATACGCAGTATTTT. Translating gives CATSRKRTSGDGDTQYF.